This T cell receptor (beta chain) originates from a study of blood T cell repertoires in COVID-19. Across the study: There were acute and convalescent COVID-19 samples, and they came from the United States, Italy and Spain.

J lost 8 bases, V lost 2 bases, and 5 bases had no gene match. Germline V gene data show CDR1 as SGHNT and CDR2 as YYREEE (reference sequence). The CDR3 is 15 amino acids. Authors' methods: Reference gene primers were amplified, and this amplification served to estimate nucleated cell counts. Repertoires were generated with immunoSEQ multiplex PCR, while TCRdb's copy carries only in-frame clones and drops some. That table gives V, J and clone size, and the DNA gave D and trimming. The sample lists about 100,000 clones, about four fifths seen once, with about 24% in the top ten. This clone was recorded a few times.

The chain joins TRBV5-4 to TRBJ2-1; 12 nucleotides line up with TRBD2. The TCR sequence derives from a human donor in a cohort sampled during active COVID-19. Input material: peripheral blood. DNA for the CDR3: TGTGCCAGCAGCTTCCGACTAGCGGGAGCCGATGAGCAGTTCTTC. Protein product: CASSFRLAGADEQFF.